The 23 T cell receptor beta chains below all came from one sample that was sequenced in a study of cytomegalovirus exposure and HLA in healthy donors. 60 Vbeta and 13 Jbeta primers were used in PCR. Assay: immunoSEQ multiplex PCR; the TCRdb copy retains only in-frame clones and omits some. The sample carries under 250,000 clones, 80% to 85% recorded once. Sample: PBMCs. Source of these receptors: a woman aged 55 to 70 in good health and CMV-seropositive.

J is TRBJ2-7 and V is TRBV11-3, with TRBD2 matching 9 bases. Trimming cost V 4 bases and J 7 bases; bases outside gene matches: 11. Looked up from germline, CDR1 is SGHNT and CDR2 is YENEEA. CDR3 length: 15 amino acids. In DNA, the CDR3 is TGTGCCAGCAGCTCCGGACTAGCGCCGGTCAGGGAGCAGTACTTC. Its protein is CASSSGLAPVREQYF. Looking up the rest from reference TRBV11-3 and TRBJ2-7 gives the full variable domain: EAGVVQSPRYKIIEKKQPVAFWCNPISGHNTLYWYLQNLGQGPELLIRYENEEAVDDSQLPKDRFSAERLKGVDSTLKIQPAELGDSAVYLCASSSGLAPVREQYFGPGTRLTVT.

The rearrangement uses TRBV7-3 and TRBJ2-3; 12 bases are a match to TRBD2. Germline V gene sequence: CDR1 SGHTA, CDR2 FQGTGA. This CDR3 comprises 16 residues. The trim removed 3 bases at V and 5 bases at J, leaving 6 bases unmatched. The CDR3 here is CASSLTSGSGEDTQYF. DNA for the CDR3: TGTGCCAGCAGCTTGACTAGCGGGAGCGGTGAAGATACGCAGTATTTT.

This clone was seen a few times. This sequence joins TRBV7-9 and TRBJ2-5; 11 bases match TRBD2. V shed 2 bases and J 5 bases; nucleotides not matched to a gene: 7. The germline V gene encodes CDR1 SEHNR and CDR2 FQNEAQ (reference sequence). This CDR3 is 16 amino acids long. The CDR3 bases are TGTGCCAGCAGCTTAAAGGCTAGCGGGAGGCCTGAGACCCAGTACTTC. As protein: CASSLKASGRPETQYF.

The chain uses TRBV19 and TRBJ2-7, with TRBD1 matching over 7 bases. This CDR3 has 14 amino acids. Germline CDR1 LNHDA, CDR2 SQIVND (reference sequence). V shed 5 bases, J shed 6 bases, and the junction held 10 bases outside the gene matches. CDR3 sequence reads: CASSYRDSFPEQYF. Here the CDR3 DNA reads TGTGCCAGTAGTTACCGGGACAGTTTTCCCGAGCAGTACTTC.

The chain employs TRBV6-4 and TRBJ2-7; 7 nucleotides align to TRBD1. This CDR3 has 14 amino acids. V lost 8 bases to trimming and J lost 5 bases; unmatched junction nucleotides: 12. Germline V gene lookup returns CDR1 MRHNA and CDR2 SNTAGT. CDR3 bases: TGTGCCAGCCTCAGACAGGGCCATCACGACGAGCAGTACTTC. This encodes CASLRQGHHDEQYF.

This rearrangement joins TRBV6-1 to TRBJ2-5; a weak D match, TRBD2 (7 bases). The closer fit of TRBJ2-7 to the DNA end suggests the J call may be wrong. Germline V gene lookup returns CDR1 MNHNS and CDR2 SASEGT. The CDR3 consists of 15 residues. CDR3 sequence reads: CASVDLGGATYEQYF. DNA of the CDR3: TGTGCCAGCGTCGATCTTGGGGGGGCCACCTACGAGCAGTACTTC.

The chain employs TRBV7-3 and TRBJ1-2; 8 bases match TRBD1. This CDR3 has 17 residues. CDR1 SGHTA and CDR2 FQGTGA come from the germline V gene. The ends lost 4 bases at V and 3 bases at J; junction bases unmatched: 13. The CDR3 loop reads CASSSMSPGQGDYGYTF. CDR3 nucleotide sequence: TGTGCCAGCAGCTCGATGTCCCCCGGACAGGGCGACTATGGCTACACCTTC.

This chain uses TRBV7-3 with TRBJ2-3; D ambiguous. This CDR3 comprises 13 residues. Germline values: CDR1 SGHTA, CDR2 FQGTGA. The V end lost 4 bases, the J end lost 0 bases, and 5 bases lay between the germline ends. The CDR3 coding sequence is TGTGCCAGCAGCTCCGTGAGCACAGATACGCAGTATTTT. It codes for CASSSVSTDTQYF.

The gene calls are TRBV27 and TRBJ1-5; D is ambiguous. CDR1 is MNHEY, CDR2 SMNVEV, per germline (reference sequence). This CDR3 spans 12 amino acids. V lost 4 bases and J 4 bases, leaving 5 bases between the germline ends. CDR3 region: CASSSVNQPQHF. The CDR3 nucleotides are TGTGCCAGCAGTTCCGTTAATCAGCCCCAGCATTTT.

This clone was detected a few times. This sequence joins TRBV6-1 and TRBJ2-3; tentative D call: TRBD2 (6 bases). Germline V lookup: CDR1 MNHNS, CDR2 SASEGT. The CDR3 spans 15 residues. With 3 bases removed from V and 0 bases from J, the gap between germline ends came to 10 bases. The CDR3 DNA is TGTGCCAGCAGTGAGCTCGGGACTAGCACAGATACGCAGTATTTT. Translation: CASSELGTSTDTQYF.

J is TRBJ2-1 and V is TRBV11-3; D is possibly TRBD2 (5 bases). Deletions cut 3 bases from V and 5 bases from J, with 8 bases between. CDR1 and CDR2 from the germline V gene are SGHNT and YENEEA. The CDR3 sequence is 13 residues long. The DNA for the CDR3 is TGTGCCAGCAGCTTTAGCGAAGACAATGAGCAGTTCTTC. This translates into CASSFSEDNEQFF.

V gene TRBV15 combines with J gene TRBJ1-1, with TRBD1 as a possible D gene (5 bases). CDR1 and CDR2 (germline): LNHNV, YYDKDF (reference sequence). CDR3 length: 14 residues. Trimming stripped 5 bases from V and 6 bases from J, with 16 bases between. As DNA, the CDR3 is TGTGCCACCAGCCCTCGTGGCGGGACGTCTGAAGCTTTCTTT. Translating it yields CATSPRGGTSEAFF.

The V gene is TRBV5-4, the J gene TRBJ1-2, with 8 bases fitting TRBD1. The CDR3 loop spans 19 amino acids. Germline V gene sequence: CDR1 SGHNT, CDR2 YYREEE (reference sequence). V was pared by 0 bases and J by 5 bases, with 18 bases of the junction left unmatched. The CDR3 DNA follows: TGTGCCAGCAGCTTGGGGGGTCGGACAGGGCTTTCATTGATTTATGGCTACACCTTC. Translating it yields CASSLGGRTGLSLIYGYTF.

The CDR3 region is CASSTGQGALGELFF. The CDR3 coding sequence is TGTGCCAGCAGCACAGGACAGGGGGCTCTTGGGGAGCTGTTTTTT. This chain connects TRBV5-4 to TRBJ2-2; the match to TRBD1 covers 11 bases. Germline V gives CDR1 SGHNT, CDR2 YYREEE (reference sequence). V was clipped by 4 bases and J by 8 bases; unmatched bases: 7. The CDR3 has 15 residues.

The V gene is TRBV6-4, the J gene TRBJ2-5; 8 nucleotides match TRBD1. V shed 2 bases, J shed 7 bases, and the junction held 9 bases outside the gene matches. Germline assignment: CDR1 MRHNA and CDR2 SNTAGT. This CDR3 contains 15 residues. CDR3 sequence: CASSDRQGAGGTQYF. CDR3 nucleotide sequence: TGTGCCAGCAGTGACAGGCAGGGGGCCGGGGGGACCCAGTACTTC.

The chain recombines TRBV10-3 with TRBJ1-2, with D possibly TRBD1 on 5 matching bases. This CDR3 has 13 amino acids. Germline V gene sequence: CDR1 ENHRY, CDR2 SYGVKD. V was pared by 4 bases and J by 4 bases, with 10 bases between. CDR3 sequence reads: CAISGDGGYGYTF. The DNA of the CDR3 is TGTGCCATCAGTGGGGACGGGGGCTATGGCTACACCTTC.

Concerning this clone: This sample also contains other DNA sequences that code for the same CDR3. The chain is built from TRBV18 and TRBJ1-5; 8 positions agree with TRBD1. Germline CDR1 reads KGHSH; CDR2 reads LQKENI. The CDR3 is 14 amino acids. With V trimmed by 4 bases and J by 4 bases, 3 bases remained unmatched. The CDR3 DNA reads TGTGCCAGCTCACTCGACAGGGGTAATCAGCCCCAGCATTTT. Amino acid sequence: CASSLDRGNQPQHF.

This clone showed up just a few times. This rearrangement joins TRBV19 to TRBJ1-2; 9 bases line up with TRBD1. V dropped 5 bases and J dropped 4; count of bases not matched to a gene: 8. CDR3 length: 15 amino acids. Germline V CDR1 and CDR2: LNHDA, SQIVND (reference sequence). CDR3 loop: CASSPRTGVGYGYTF. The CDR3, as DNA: TGTGCCAGTAGTCCACGGACAGGGGTAGGCTATGGCTACACCTTC.

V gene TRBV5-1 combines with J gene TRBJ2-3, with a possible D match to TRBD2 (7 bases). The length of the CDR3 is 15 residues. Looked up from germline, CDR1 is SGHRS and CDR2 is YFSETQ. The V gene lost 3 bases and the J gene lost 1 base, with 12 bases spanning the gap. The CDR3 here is CASSSGGGGTDTQYF. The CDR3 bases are TGCGCCAGCAGCTCCGGAGGGGGGGGCACAGATACGCAGTATTTT.

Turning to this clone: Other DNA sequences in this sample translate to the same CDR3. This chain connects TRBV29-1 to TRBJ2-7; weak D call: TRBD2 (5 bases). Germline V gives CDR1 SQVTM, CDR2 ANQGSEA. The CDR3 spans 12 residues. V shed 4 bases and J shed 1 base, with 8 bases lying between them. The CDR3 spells CSVGAGSYEQYF. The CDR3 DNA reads TGCAGCGTTGGGGCGGGTTCCTACGAGCAGTACTTC.

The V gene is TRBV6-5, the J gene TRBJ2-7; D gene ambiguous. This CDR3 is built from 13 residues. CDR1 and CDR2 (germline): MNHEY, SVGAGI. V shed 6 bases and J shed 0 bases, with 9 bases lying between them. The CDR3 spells CASSRHLSYEQYF. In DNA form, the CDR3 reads TGTGCCAGCAGCCGACATCTCTCCTACGAGCAGTACTTC.

For the CDR3, the DNA is TGTGCCAGCAGTTCCCTGACTAGCGGCACAGATACGCAGTATTTT. This gives the protein CASSSLTSGTDTQYF. The gene calls are TRBV27 and TRBJ2-3; TRBD2 aligns across 8 bases. Per germline, CDR1 MNHEY and CDR2 SMNVEV (reference sequence). The CDR3 runs to 15 residues. Trimming cost V 4 bases and J 1 base; bases outside gene matches: 4.

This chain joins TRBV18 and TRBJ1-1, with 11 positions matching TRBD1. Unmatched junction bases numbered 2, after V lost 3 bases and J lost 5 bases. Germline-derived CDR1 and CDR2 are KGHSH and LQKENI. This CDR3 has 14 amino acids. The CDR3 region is CASSPGTGGTEAFF. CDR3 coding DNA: TGTGCCAGCTCACCCGGGACAGGGGGGACTGAAGCTTTCTTT.